This T cell receptor (beta chain) is drawn from a study of CD8 T cell repertoires and HIV-1 epitope variants (dated by TCRdb to between 2020 and 2021). Regarding the complete study: T cells were stimulated in separate culture wells with each of twenty-five peptides representing autologous and known Gag and Nef epitope variants. The control conditions were a CMV, EBV and flu peptide pool, the Ebola AY9 epitope as a negative control, and a well with no peptide. Three Gag epitope families and Nef HW9 and YT9 were included among the tested epitopes. T cells were enriched with the EasySep Human T Cell Enrichment Kit and co-cultured with equal numbers of autologous T cell-negative cells as antigen-presenting cells. Cultures ran for about 10 days in IMDM with gentamicin, with half-media changes on days 3 and 7 adding IL-2, IL-7 and IL-15. An aliquot of 1M T cells was saved as an uncultured baseline condition, separate from the 75 to 95 T cell cultures. A total of 83 T cell cultures were run, with each culture condition done in triplicate except for one peptide, which was done in duplicate. What the study reported, not specific to this receptor: Only TCR beta chains were identified by the assay, and proliferation to antigen, not T cell function or cytokine profile, was indicated. The study identified eight to ten antigen-specific TCR beta clonotypes, over 5 of which appeared to be cross-reactive for autologous or known escape epitope variants. Five or six clonotypes recognized the Nef KF9 family and one clonotype recognized the HW9 family, while no responses to the TAALDMSHF plasma variant were seen.

The EasySep Human CD8+ T Cell Enrichment Kit was used on day 10 to isolate CD8+ T cells from every culture. The germline V gene yields KGHSH for CDR1 and LQKENI for CDR2. From its cysteine to its phenylalanine, the CDR3 spans 16 amino acids. The read is trimmed to its CDR3 DNA, 48 bases read in frame from base 1. V loses 1 base at its end and J loses 5 bases; junction bases beyond the gene matches: 9. Note on this clone: Its specific antigen is unknown. One base away there is no much larger clone; base qualities are not given.

TCR beta CDR3 regions were sequenced at survey depth on the immunoSEQ platform. The QIAamp DNA micro kit was used to extract genomic DNA from every cultured and uncultured CD8+ T cell population. Concerning the study's data processing: Samples with under 5,000 productive reads were excluded, and this exclusion removed 5 of the 75 HIV peptide-stimulated cultures. A MANAFEST web app trimmed sequences to CDR3 and removed nonproductive sequences, CDR3s under 5 amino acids, and those not starting C or ending F/W. For a clonotype to count as antigen-specific, the clonotype had to expand relative to the no-peptide control in at least 2 of 3 replicates at FDR 0.01, and only within one epitope family. Specific clonotypes also needed at least fivefold higher frequency than in wells stimulated with peptides from other epitope families. This immuneACCESS table, as held by TCRdb, lists in-frame sequences with V and J called but not all clones. Of the missing ones, under half trace to an unresolved V gene in checked studies; the others have no known cause. V, J and clone size derive from that table, while D and trimming were established from the DNA sequence. This sample lists tens of thousands of clones; roughly 77% were detected once. The biggest ten clones account for more than 25% of the sample.

The sequence came from a male donor with HIV. Sequencing was done on a sample of uncultured baseline CD8+ T cells from peripheral blood mononuclear cells (PBMCs). The chain joins TRBV18 to TRBJ2-5; 8 junctional bases match TRBD1. Here is the DNA: TGTGCCAGCTCACCACTTGGGACAGGTGTTACGGAGACCCAGTACTTC. This is translated as CASSPLGTGVTETQYF.